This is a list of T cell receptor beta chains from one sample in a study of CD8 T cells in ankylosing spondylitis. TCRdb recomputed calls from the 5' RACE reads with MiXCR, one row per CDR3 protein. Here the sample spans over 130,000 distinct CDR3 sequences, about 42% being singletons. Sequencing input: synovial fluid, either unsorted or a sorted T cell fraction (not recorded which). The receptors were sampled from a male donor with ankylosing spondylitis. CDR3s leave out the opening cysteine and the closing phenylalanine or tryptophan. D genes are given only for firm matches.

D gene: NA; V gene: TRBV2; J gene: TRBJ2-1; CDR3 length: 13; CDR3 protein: ASSLIDTWPNEQF
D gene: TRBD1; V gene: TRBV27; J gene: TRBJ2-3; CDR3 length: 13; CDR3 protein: ASSRGQGRADTQY
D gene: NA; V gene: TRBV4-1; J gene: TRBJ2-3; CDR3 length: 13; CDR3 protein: ASSRRDSGTDTQY
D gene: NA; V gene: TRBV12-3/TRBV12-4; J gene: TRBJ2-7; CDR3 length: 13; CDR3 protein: ASSLWTGTSYEQY
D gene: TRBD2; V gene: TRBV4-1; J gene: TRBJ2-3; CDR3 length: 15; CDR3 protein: ASSQDVWGGSTDTQY
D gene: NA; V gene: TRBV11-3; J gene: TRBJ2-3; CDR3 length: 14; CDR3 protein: ASSHGGAGLIDTQY
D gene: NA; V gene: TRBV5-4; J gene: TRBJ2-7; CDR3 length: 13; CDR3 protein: ASSFWDSVPYEQY
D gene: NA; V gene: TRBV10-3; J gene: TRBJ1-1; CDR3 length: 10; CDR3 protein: AVRQENTEAF
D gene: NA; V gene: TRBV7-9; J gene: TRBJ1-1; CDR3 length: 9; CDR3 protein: ASSVNTEAF
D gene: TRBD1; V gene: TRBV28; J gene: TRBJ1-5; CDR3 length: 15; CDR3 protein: ASSSGQGHYSNQPQH
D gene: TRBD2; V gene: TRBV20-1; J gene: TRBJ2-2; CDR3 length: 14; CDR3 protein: SARDKAGGPAGELF
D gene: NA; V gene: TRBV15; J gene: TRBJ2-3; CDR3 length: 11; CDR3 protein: ATSDHRTDTQY